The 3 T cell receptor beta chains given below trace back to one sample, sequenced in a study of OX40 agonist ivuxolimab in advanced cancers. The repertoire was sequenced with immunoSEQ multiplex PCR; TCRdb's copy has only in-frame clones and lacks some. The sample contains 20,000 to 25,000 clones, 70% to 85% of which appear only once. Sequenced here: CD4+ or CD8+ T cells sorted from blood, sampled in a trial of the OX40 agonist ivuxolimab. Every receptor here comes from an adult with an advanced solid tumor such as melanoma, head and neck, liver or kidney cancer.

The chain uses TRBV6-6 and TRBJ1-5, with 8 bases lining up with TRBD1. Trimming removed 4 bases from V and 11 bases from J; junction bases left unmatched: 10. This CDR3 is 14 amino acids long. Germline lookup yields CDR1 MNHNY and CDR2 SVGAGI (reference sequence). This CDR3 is CASSLQGATSAQHF. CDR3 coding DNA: TGTGCCAGCAGTTTGCAGGGGGCTACCTCGGCCCAGCATTTT.

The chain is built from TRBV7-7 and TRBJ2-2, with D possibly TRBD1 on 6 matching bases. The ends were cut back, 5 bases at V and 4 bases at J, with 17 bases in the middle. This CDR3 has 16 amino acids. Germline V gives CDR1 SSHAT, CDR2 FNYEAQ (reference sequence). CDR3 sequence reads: CASSGLLGAVTGELFF. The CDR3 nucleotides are TGTGCCAGCAGCGGGTTGTTGGGGGCAGTCACCGGGGAGCTGTTTTTT.

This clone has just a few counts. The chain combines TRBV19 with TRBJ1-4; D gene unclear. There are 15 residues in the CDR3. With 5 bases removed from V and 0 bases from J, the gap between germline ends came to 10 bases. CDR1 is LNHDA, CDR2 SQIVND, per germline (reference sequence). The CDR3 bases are TGTGCCAGTAGTGCAGGTGTTGCAACTAATGAAAAACTGTTTTTT. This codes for CASSAGVATNEKLFF.